These 25 T cell receptor beta chains originate from one sample sequenced in a study of patients and donors after allogeneic stem cell transplantation. TCRdb used MiXCR to reprocess the RT-PCR reads, holding one entry per CDR3 protein. Here the sample spans 920,000 or so distinct CDR3 sequences, roughly 18% being singletons. The specimen was blood, either unsorted or a sorted T cell fraction (not recorded which). The receptors derive from a human donor who was either an allogeneic HSCT recipient or a stem cell or donor lymphocyte infusion donor (not recorded which). It is not recorded whose cells these are; they may come from a transplant donor.

The genes are TRBV3-1 and TRBJ2-5; 8 positions match TRBD2. The CDR3 has 15 amino acids. Germline V gene lookup returns CDR1 LGHDT and CDR2 YNNKEL (reference sequence). V gave up 2 bases and J gave up 6 bases; unmatched junction bases: 8. This chain's CDR3 is CASSQKRERLQTQYF. The CDR3 bases are TGTGCCAGCAGCCAAAAGCGGGAGAGGTTACAGACCCAGTACTTC.

A few counts support this clonotype. This chain connects TRBV6-5 to TRBJ2-2; 11 bases map to TRBD2. Trimming at V came to 0 bases and at J to 2 bases, leaving 5 bases not matched to a gene. The CDR3 extends over 18 amino acids. Germline V CDR1 and CDR2: MNHEY, SVGAGI. The DNA of the CDR3 is TGTGCCAGCAGTTACTCGGGGCTAGCGGGAGGTAACACCGGGGAGCTGTTTTTT. Encoded protein: CASSYSGLAGGNTGELFF.

This clonotype was seen more than once but under ten times. The chain carries TRBV29-1 and TRBJ1-2; tentative D call: TRBD1 (5 bases). Germline lookup yields CDR1 SQVTM and CDR2 ANQGSEA. The CDR3 covers 14 residues. The V gene lost 7 bases and the J gene lost 8 bases, with 23 bases spanning the gap. In nucleotides, the CDR3 is TGCAGCGCCAGCCTGGGCCAGGGTCTATTGGGCTACACCTTC. Its translation: CSASLGQGLLGYTF.

This clonotype was observed a handful of times. The chain has TRBV12-3 or TRBV12-4 and TRBJ1-5; D is undetermined. CDR3 length: 12 residues. V shed 3 bases and J shed 11 bases, with 11 bases lying between them. The CDR3 bases are TGTGCCAGCAGTTTTAGCCCGTTGGCCCAGCATTTT. Protein product: CASSFSPLAQHF.

This clonotype was recorded at least ten times. The gene calls are TRBV6-1 and TRBJ2-7; TRBD2 might be the D (5 bases). Trimming took 6 bases from V and 4 from J, leaving 16 bases between them. The CDR3 consists of 14 residues. Germline CDR1 reads MNHNS; CDR2 reads SASEGT. CDR3 sequence: CASRTRGKGYEQYF. CDR3 coding DNA: TGTGCCAGCAGAACACGGGGAAAGGGTTACGAGCAGTACTTC.

This chain links TRBV2 with TRBJ2-1, with TRBD2 identical over 12 bases. Germline CDR1 reads SNHLY; CDR2 reads FYNNEI. This CDR3 has 16 amino acids. The J segment lost 0 bases and the V segment lost 11 bases, leaving 8 bases of the junction unmatched. As DNA, the CDR3 is TGTGCCGGCACGGGGACTAGCGGGCCCTCCTACAATGAGCAGTTCTTC. It encodes CAGTGTSGPSYNEQFF.

This clonotype was detected only a few times. J is TRBJ1-2 and V is TRBV9; D unclear. This CDR3 comprises 15 residues. Germline V lookup: CDR1 SGDLS, CDR2 YYNGEE. Trimming left V 0 bases short and J 0 bases short, with 9 bases between. CDR3 sequence: CASSVAPLTNYGYTF. In DNA form, the CDR3 reads TGTGCCAGCAGCGTAGCTCCGCTGACTAACTATGGCTACACCTTC.

V and J are TRBV18 and TRBJ2-4; D is unclear. The V gene lost 2 bases and the J gene lost 7 bases, with 6 bases spanning the gap. The CDR3 is 12 residues long. CDR1 and CDR2 (germline): KGHSH, LQKENI. This CDR3 reads CASSPFGNIQYF. For the CDR3, the DNA is TGTGCCAGCTCACCATTCGGGAACATTCAGTACTTC.

This clonotype was seen only a few times. This chain links TRBV10-3 with TRBJ2-3; TRBD1 or TRBD2 may be the D gene (6 bases each). In germline, CDR1 is ENHRY, CDR2 SYGVKD. The V end lost 5 bases, the J end lost 3 bases, and 18 bases lay between the germline ends. There are 16 residues in the CDR3. The DNA of the CDR3 is TGTGCCATCAGTCCCGAAACAGGGAGGTTGACAGATACGCAGTATTTT. As protein: CAISPETGRLTDTQYF.

The rearrangement links TRBV11-2 to TRBJ2-7, with 8 bases matching TRBD2. V shed 1 base and J 9 bases; nucleotides not matched to a gene: 5. This CDR3 comprises 13 residues. Germline loops: CDR1 SGHAT, CDR2 FQNNGV. This CDR3 is CASSLVMAGGQYF. Here the CDR3 DNA reads TGTGCCAGCAGCTTAGTAATGGCGGGGGGGCAGTACTTC.

CDR3 nucleotide sequence: TGTGCCAGCAGTGAACAGGGATGGGGCTACACCTTC. It yields the protein CASSEQGWGYTF. This rearrangement joins TRBV6-5 to TRBJ1-2; a possible D gene is TRBD1 (6 bases). CDR1 is MNHEY and CDR2 is SVGAGI in the germline V gene. The germline V and J ends were trimmed by 5 bases and 8 bases, with 12 bases remaining between them. There are 12 residues in the CDR3.

In this sample, this clonotype turned up a few times. In nucleotides, the CDR3 is TGTGCCAGCAGCCCCCCGGTCCAGAACACTGAAGCTTTCTTT. Translating gives CASSPPVQNTEAFF. The chain recombines TRBV7-9 with TRBJ1-1; D gene unclear. Trimming shortened V by 5 bases and J by 1 base, and 11 bases separated the two germline ends. The germline CDR1 and CDR2 sequences are SEHNR and FQNEAQ (reference sequence). The length of the CDR3 is 14 residues.

The rearrangement uses TRBV29-1 and TRBJ2-1; D remains ambiguous. The CDR3 is made up of 11 amino acids. CDR1 SQVTM and CDR2 ANQGSEA come from the germline V gene. The ends were cut back, 2 bases at V and 3 bases at J, with 2 bases in the middle. The CDR3 nucleotides are TGCAGCGTTGAAAACTACAATGAGCAGTTCTTC. It specifies CSVENYNEQFF.

The sample holds a few counts of this clonotype. This rearrangement joins TRBV2 to TRBJ1-1, with a tentative D call TRBD1 (6 bases). The V end was cut by 2 bases, the J end by 4 bases, with 8 bases between. The germline CDR1 and CDR2 sequences are SNHLY and FYNNEI. The CDR3 is made up of 13 amino acids. CDR3 nucleotide sequence: TGTGCCAGCAGTGAAACAGGGATCACTGAAGCTTTCTTT. Amino acids: CASSETGITEAFF.

There are a few counts of this clonotype. CDR3 coding DNA: TGCGCCAGCAGCCTCCAAGACAGGGGACGATACGAGCAGTACTTC. This gives the protein CASSLQDRGRYEQYF. The chain employs TRBV4-1 and TRBJ2-7, with TRBD1 identical over 8 bases. V was clipped by 4 bases and J by 4 bases; unmatched bases: 9. There are 15 residues in the CDR3. Germline CDR1 is MGHRA and CDR2 is YSYEKL.

This clonotype came up a few times. The rearrangement links TRBV15 to TRBJ2-3, with unresolved D. The CDR3 loop spans 12 amino acids. Germline CDR1 LNHNV, CDR2 YYDKDF (reference sequence). Trimming shortened V by 8 bases and J by 5 bases, and 11 bases separated the two germline ends. The CDR3 region is CATGGQKDTQYF. The DNA for the CDR3 is TGTGCCACCGGTGGGCAAAAAGATACGCAGTATTTT.

This clonotype turned up a few times. The rearrangement links TRBV25-1 to TRBJ1-2, with D maybe TRBD1 (6 bases). There are 15 residues in the CDR3. Deletions cut 4 bases from V and 7 bases from J, with 19 bases between. Germline V gene data show CDR1 as MGHDK and CDR2 as SYGVNS. In nucleotides, the CDR3 is TGTGCCAGCAGTGTGGGTACAGGGAAACCTTTTGGCTACACCTTC. This encodes CASSVGTGKPFGYTF.

This clonotype was seen a few times. The chain is built from TRBV20-1 and TRBJ1-5; no definite D call. This CDR3 is built from 12 residues. V gave up 2 bases and J gave up 3 bases, with 5 bases separating them. Per germline, CDR1 DFQATT and CDR2 SNEGSKA (reference sequence). CDR3 amino acids: CSARPPNQPQHF. CDR3 nucleotide sequence: TGCAGTGCTAGACCCCCCAATCAGCCCCAGCATTTT.

This chain links TRBV6-1 with TRBJ2-7, with TRBD2 matching over 10 bases. V lost 5 bases and J lost 3; bases outside the gene matches: 4. The germline V gene encodes CDR1 MNHNS and CDR2 SASEGT. This CDR3 region has 14 residues. The CDR3 DNA follows: TGTGCCAGCAGTATAGCGGGAGGCAACTACGAGCAGTACTTC. This translates into CASSIAGGNYEQYF.

The chain uses TRBV10-3 and TRBJ2-7; 7 nucleotides match TRBD1. V gave up 5 bases and J gave up 2 bases; unmatched junction bases: 6. The germline CDR1 and CDR2 sequences are ENHRY and SYGVKD. This CDR3 comprises 14 residues. CDR3: CAISKTGITYEQYF. The CDR3 bases are TGTGCCATCAGTAAGACAGGGATTACCTACGAGCAGTACTTC.

This clonotype appeared a few times. V is TRBV5-1 and J is TRBJ1-1, with D uncertain. The germline gives CDR1 SGHRS, CDR2 YFSETQ. Trimming stripped 4 bases from V and 3 bases from J, with 13 bases between. This CDR3 spans 14 amino acids. The CDR3, as DNA: TGCGCCAGCAGCCCTCGGTGGGAGTACACTGAAGCTTTCTTT. As protein: CASSPRWEYTEAFF. The full variable domain, with the rest looked up from reference TRBV5-1 and TRBJ1-1, is KAGVTQTPRYLIKTRGQQVTLSCSPISGHRSVSWYQQTPGQGLQFLFEYFSETQRNKGNFPGRFSGRQFSNSRSEMNVSTLELGDSALYLCASSPRWEYTEAFFGQGTRLTVV.

The rearrangement uses TRBV9 and TRBJ2-3; 9 bases line up with TRBD2. Germline CDR1 is SGDLS and CDR2 is YYNGEE. The J segment lost 4 bases and the V segment lost 3 bases, leaving 0 bases of the junction unmatched. This CDR3 region has 13 residues. CDR3 coding DNA: TGTGCCAGCAGCGGCGGGGGGGCAGATACGCAGTATTTT. It translates to CASSGGGADTQYF.

The DNA of the CDR3 is TGCAGTGCTAGAGACCCGACACTTTTTAACTACAATGAGCAGTTCTTC. It yields the protein CSARDPTLFNYNEQFF. The chain joins TRBV20-1 to TRBJ2-1, with D uncertain. Germline CDR1 reads DFQATT; CDR2 reads SNEGSKA (reference sequence). The CDR3 has 16 amino acids. The V end was cut by 0 bases, the J end by 3 bases, with 15 bases between.

This clonotype was seen a handful of times. The rearrangement links TRBV5-1 to TRBJ2-5; D may be TRBD2 (6 bases). The V gene lost 7 bases and the J gene lost 2 bases, with 18 bases spanning the gap. CDR3 size: 15 residues. Germline CDR1 SGHRS, CDR2 YFSETQ. CDR3 region: CASGLAASFQETQYF. The CDR3 coding sequence is TGCGCCAGCGGGTTAGCGGCTTCATTTCAAGAGACCCAGTACTTC.

The sample holds many counts of this clonotype. The chain links TRBV5-1 to TRBJ2-1; D not resolved. Trimming left V 4 bases short and J 0 bases short, with 8 bases between. CDR3 length: 14 residues. Germline loops: CDR1 SGHRS, CDR2 YFSETQ. The CDR3 loop reads CASSPVGSYNEQFF. The CDR3 bases are TGCGCCAGCAGCCCTGTGGGCTCCTACAATGAGCAGTTCTTC.